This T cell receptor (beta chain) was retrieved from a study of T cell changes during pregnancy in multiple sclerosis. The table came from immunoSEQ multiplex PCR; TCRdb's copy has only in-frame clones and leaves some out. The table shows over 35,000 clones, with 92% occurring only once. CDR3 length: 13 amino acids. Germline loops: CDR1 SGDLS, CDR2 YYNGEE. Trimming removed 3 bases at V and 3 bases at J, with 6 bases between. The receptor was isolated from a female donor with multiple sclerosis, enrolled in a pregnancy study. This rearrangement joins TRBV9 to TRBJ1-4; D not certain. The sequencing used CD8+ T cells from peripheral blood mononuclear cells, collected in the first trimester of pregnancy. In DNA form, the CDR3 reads TGTGCCAGCAGCGGAGGCCCTAATGAAAAACTGTTTTTT. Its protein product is CASSGGPNEKLFF.